The 18 T cell receptor beta chains below all came from one sample that was sequenced in a study of blood T cell repertoires in COVID-19. The assay was immunoSEQ multiplex PCR, and TCRdb's table has in-frame clones only and misses some. The sample records about 53,000 clones, roughly 79% being singletons. Input material: peripheral blood. Receptor source: a human donor in a cohort sampled during active COVID-19.

The chain uses TRBV5-1 and TRBJ2-7; TRBD1 matches 9 bases. There are 22 residues in the CDR3. Germline V gene lookup returns CDR1 SGHRS and CDR2 YFSETQ. V lost 7 bases, J lost 4 bases, and 33 bases stayed unmatched. The CDR3 is CASPAERRQGRTKRQGVYEQYF. CDR3 sequence (DNA): TGCGCCAGCCCGGCCGAACGACGCCAGGGAAGAACAAAAAGACAGGGGGTATACGAGCAGTACTTC.

The chain links TRBV2 to TRBJ2-5; a possible D gene is TRBD2 (5 bases). This CDR3 is built from 13 residues. V lost 7 bases and J lost 4, with 13 bases in between. The V gene's germline CDR1 is SNHLY and CDR2 FYNNEI. This CDR3 reads CASTGVVGETQYF. CDR3 in DNA: TGTGCCAGCACCGGGGTGGTAGGAGAGACCCAGTACTTC.

The rearrangement links TRBV5-4 to TRBJ2-2, with 8 bases lining up with TRBD2. CDR1 SGHNT and CDR2 YYREEE come from the germline V gene (reference sequence). V dropped 2 bases and J dropped 4; count of bases not matched to a gene: 7. This CDR3 has 16 amino acids. CDR3 sequence reads: CASSLGGGFVTGELFF. In DNA form, the CDR3 reads TGTGCCAGCAGCTTAGGCGGGGGGTTCGTCACCGGGGAGCTGTTTTTT.

This clone appeared once. The chain employs TRBV7-6 and TRBJ1-1; no definite D call. The CDR3 extends over 13 amino acids. The V and J ends lost 5 bases and 3 bases respectively, with 10 bases between them. Germline values: CDR1 SGHVS, CDR2 FNYEAQ. The CDR3 loop is CASSAQVDTEAFF. In DNA, the CDR3 is TGTGCCAGCAGCGCCCAGGTGGACACTGAAGCTTTCTTT. The complete variable domain, with remaining parts taken from reference TRBV7-6 and TRBJ1-1, reads GAGVSQSPRYKVTKRGQDVALRCDPISGHVSLYWYRQALGQGPEFLTYFNYEAQQDKSGLPNDRFSAERPEGSISTLTIQRTEQRDSAMYRCASSAQVDTEAFFGQGTRLTVV.

A single count supports this clone. V and J are TRBV5-1 and TRBJ1-1; a possible D gene is TRBD1 (6 bases). The V gene's germline CDR1 is SGHRS and CDR2 YFSETQ. V lost 3 bases, J lost 1 base, and 13 bases lay in between. This CDR3 has 15 amino acids. The CDR3 DNA is TGCGCCAGCAGCTACGAACCGGGACAGAACACTGAAGCTTTCTTT. Residues: CASSYEPGQNTEAFF.

The chain employs TRBV5-1 and TRBJ2-7, with 11 nucleotides matching TRBD2. V was clipped by 4 bases and J by 3 bases; unmatched bases: 3. Germline V CDR1 and CDR2: SGHRS, YFSETQ. This CDR3 comprises 14 residues. The DNA of the CDR3 is TGCGCCAGCAGCCGGGGACTAGCGGACTACGAGCAGTACTTC. Amino acids: CASSRGLADYEQYF.

The V call is TRBV5-1, the J call TRBJ2-1; the match to TRBD1 covers 9 bases. Per the germline V gene, CDR1 is SGHRS and CDR2 is YFSETQ. CDR3 length: 14 amino acids. Trimming cost V 4 bases and J 6 bases; bases outside gene matches: 5. CDR3 sequence reads: CASSPYRGRNEQFF. In nucleotides, the CDR3 is TGCGCCAGCAGCCCATACAGGGGGCGCAATGAGCAGTTCTTC.

A note on this clone: The sample contains more than one DNA sequence encoding this CDR3. The genes are TRBV7-9 and TRBJ2-3, with 11 bases fitting TRBD2. The CDR3 runs to 17 residues. Germline V CDR1 and CDR2: SEHNR, FQNEAQ (reference sequence). The ends lost 4 bases at V and 2 bases at J; junction bases unmatched: 8. The DNA for the CDR3 is TGTGCCAGCAGCTCCAAAAGACTAGCGGGAAACACAGATACGCAGTATTTT. As protein: CASSSKRLAGNTDTQYF.

This chain links TRBV27 with TRBJ1-2; D not certain. The CDR3 is 13 amino acids. In germline, CDR1 is MNHEY, CDR2 SMNVEV (reference sequence). Trimming took 2 bases from V and 2 from J, leaving 6 bases between them. The CDR3 DNA reads as TGTGCCAGCAGTTTAGCGGGGAACTATGGCTACACCTTC. Residues: CASSLAGNYGYTF.

The CDR3 nucleotides are TGTGCCAGCAGCAGATGGACAGGCCTTAAGGGCTACACCTTC. This sequence encodes CASSRWTGLKGYTF. The V call is TRBV5-8, the J call TRBJ1-2; 7 nucleotides line up with TRBD1. The CDR3 spans 14 residues. Germline-derived CDR1 and CDR2 are SGHTS and YDEGEE. Trimming at V came to 4 bases and at J to 8 bases, leaving 11 bases not matched to a gene.

The chain links TRBV14 to TRBJ2-4, with D possibly TRBD1 on 5 matching bases. Germline loops: CDR1 SGHDN, CDR2 FVKESK. V lost 6 bases to trimming and J lost 0 bases, with 9 bases between them. This CDR3 region has 14 residues. CDR3 sequence: CASRLTGAKNIQYF. Here the CDR3 DNA reads TGTGCCAGCAGGTTAACAGGAGCCAAAAACATTCAGTACTTC.

The chain has TRBV4-3 and TRBJ2-1; possibly TRBD2 for D (5 bases). The CDR3 runs 16 residues. Per germline, CDR1 LGHNA and CDR2 YSLEER. Trimming took off 0 bases at V and 8 bases at J, with 17 bases between the two ends. CDR3 DNA: TGCGCCAGCAGCCAAGATCAGCGGATATTGACCGATGAGCAGTTCTTC. This codes for CASSQDQRILTDEQFF.

This clone came up a few times. The rearrangement uses TRBV27 and TRBJ2-7; tentatively, D is TRBD1 (6 bases). V was trimmed by 6 bases and J by 3 bases, leaving 18 bases between them. This CDR3 is built from 15 residues. From germline, CDR1 is MNHEY and CDR2 SMNVEV (reference sequence). CDR3 sequence reads: CASSPDTGLFYEQYF. CDR3 DNA sequence: TGTGCCAGCAGCCCTGATACAGGGCTTTTCTACGAGCAGTACTTC.

V usage is TRBV6-6 and J usage is TRBJ1-2; D ambiguous. Germline CDR1 reads MNHNY; CDR2 reads SVGAGI (reference sequence). Trimming pared 7 bases from V and 4 bases from J, leaving 16 bases between. CDR3 length: 14 residues. CDR3 region: CASISDLSIYGYTF. The CDR3 DNA is TGTGCCAGCATCTCGGACTTGAGCATCTATGGCTACACCTTC.

The V gene is TRBV6-5, the J gene TRBJ2-2; 9 bases align to TRBD1. The V gene's germline CDR1 is MNHEY and CDR2 SVGAGI. CDR3 length equals 15 residues. The trim removed 6 bases at V and 2 bases at J, leaving 4 bases unmatched. The CDR3 is CASRGQGLNTGELFF. As DNA, the CDR3 is TGTGCCAGCAGGGGACAGGGTCTTAACACCGGGGAGCTGTTTTTT.

V gene TRBV4-1 combines with J gene TRBJ2-3; no definite D call. V shed 2 bases and J shed 2 bases, with 8 bases lying between them. The CDR3 extends over 14 amino acids. CDR1 is MGHRA, CDR2 YSYEKL, per germline. As DNA, the CDR3 is TGCGCCAGCAGCCAACAAACATCCACAGATACGCAGTATTTT. Translated: CASSQQTSTDTQYF.

The J gene is TRBJ2-5, the V gene TRBV5-6; possible D gene TRBD1, 6 bases. This CDR3 spans 13 amino acids. V was clipped by 3 bases and J by 5 bases, with 11 bases between them. Germline V CDR1 and CDR2: SGHDT, YYEEEE. The CDR3 DNA is TGTGCCAGCAGCTGGACAGAGGAGGAGACCCAGTACTTC. Amino acids: CASSWTEEETQYF.

The chain carries TRBV6-5 and TRBJ2-7, with D hard to call. The CDR3 is 14 amino acids. V was cut by 8 bases and J by 4 bases, with 18 bases left in between. Germline V gene data show CDR1 as MNHEY and CDR2 as SVGAGI. The CDR3 bases are TGTGCCAGCCAGGAAGACCCAAGAAGTTACGAGCAGTACTTC. Its protein is CASQEDPRSYEQYF.